Below, one T cell receptor beta chain is given with its context. Its antigen is still unknown. Profiled with immunoSEQ multiplex PCR; TCRdb holds only in-frame clones, not every one. The sample lists roughly 71,000 clones, about 88% occurring once. This record comes from a study of OX40 agonist ivuxolimab in advanced cancers. Study-level points and caveats: Clonal expansion by week 6 occurred in CD4+ and CD8+ blood T cells (at 0.1 to 3.0 mg/kg). Among the lowest levels of clonal expansion were found in partial responders at 0.1-3.0 mg/kg.

The CDR3 loop spans 14 amino acids. Germline assignment: CDR1 PRHDT and CDR2 FYEKMQ (reference sequence). V lost 6 bases and J 4 bases, leaving 14 bases between the germline ends. The clonotype originates from an adult with an advanced solid tumor such as melanoma, head and neck, liver or kidney cancer. The V and J genes are TRBV13 and TRBJ2-3; maybe TRBD2 (5 bases). The specimen comprised CD4+ or CD8+ T cells sorted from blood, sampled in a trial of the OX40 agonist ivuxolimab. Here the CDR3 DNA reads TGTGCCAGCAGTTTGCTAGCCCACTCAGATACGCAGTATTTT. Amino acid sequence: CASSLLAHSDTQYF.